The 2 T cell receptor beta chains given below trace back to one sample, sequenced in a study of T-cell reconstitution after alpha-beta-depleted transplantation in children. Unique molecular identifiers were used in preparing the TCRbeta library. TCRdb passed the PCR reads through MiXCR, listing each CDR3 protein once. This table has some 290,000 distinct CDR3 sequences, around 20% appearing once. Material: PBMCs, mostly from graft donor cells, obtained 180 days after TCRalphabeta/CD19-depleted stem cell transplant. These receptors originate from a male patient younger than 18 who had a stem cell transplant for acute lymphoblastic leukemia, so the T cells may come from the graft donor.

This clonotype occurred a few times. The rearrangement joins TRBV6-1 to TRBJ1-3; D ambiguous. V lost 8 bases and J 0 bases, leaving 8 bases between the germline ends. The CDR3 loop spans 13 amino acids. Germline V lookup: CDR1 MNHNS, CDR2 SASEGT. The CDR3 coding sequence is TGTGCCAGCTGTAAAGGCTCTGGAAACACCATATATTTT. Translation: CASCKGSGNTIYF.

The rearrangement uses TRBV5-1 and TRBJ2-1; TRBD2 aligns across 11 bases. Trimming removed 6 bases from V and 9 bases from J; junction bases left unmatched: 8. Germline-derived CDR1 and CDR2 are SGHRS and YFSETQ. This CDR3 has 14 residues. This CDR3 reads CASKLAGVLGEQFF. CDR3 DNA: TGCGCCAGCAAACTAGCGGGAGTGTTAGGTGAGCAGTTCTTC.